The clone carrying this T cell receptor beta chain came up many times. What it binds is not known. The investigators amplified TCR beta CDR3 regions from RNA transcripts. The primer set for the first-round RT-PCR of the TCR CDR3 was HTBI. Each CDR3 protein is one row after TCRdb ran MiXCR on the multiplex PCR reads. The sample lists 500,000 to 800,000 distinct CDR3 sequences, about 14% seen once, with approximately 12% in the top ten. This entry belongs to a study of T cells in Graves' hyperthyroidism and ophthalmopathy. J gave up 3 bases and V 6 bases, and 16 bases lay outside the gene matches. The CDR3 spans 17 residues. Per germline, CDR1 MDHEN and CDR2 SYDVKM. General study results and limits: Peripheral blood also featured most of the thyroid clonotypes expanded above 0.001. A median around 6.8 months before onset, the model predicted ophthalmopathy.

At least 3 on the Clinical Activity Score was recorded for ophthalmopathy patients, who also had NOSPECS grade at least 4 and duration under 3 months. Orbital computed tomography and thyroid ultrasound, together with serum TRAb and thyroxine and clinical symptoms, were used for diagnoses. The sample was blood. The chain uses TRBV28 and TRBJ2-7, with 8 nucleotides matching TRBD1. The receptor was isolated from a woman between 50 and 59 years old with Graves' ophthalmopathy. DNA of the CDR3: TGTGCCAGCAGCTTTCCCCCAGCCGGGACAGGCGACTACGAGCAGTACTTC. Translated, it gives CASSFPPAGTGDYEQYF.